This T cell receptor beta chain was recovered during a study of blood T cell repertoires in COVID-19 (dated by TCRdb to the early 2020s). Background for the entire study: The collaborator samples originated in the United States, Italy and Spain and spanned the acute and convalescent phases of COVID-19. The dataset comprised deeply sampled blood TCRbeta repertoires from subjects exposed to, actively infected with, or recovered from COVID-19. The repertoires were released in a freely available public database meant as a resource for research on the immune response to SARS-CoV-2. The samples were drawn from the first 160 participants of the ongoing ImmuneRACE study and from under 1,500 subjects provided by 6 global collaborators. Where available, HLA class I and class II types were obtained from metadata supplied by the sample provider rather than from assay-based typing. The prospective study material was composed of cDNA or gDNA derived from T cells, B-cell-depleted T cells, or PBMCs. A de-identified subject ID, COVID-19 status, age in years and sex were almost always included in the sample metadata.

The immunoSEQ Assay, a bias-controlled multiplex PCR, was used to amplify TCRbeta CDR3 regions from genomic DNA. Regarding the original processing steps: The number of nucleated cells in each sample was estimated from the amplification of reference gene primers within the assay. To quantify the absolute abundance of each unique TCRbeta CDR3 rearrangement, sequence reads were collapsed and filtered. For each sample, productive Simpson clonality was calculated by taking the square root of Simpson's diversity index across productive rearrangements. TCRdb retrieved this table from immuneACCESS and kept in-frame rearrangements only. Not all clones are present; in checked studies, unresolved V genes account for under half, and no reason is known for the remainder. V and J calls and clone size are given by that table; D and trimming were obtained from the DNA. The table for this sample lists 200,000 to 250,000 clones; 70% to 90% of them were counted only once. The ten largest clones take up 10% to 14% of the sample.

To note about this clone: No cognate antigen has been identified for it. Qualities for individual bases were not recorded, and no much larger clone is one base off.

Findings and caveats that apply to the study as a whole: How much clinical and demographic metadata was included differed by source and by participant, and the metadata was provided uncurated.

The CDR3 covers 12 residues, taking in both the cysteine and the phenylalanine. Only the CDR3 DNA is retained, 36 bases long and in frame from the first base. Trimming removed 4 bases from V and 6 bases from J; the gene matches leave 3 bases unexplained. CDR1 and CDR2 (SQVTM, ANQGSEA) derive from the germline V gene. Participants in the prospective study were aged roughly 18 to 100 years, lived in more than 20 United States geographic areas, and enrolled through a virtual design. Cohort assignment in the prospective study relied on participant-reported clinical history from a screening survey and a study questionnaire. ImmuneRACE Cohort 3 recovered participants were defined by two consecutive negative NP/OP PCR tests, healthcare professional clearance, or symptom resolution. Each participant in the prospective study had whole blood, serum and a nasopharyngeal or oropharyngeal swab collected by mobile phlebotomists. Participants in the prospective study had the option to provide additional blood draws and questionnaires over a 2-month period. Before DNA extraction, prospective study blood samples were shipped either frozen or at room temperature.

Sequenced: PBMCs or T cells enriched from blood (not recorded which). The chain joins TRBV29-1 to TRBJ1-1, with 9 junctional bases fitting TRBD1. The clonotype was recovered from a young man who had recovered from COVID-19. The CDR3: CSVGQGGAEAFF. The DNA sequence is given as TGCAGCGTTGGACAGGGGGGGGCTGAAGCTTTCTTT.